The source of this TCR beta chain is a study of T cell repertoires in cytomegalovirus infection (dated by TCRdb to about 2019). For the wider study: Peptide stimulations targeted recently identified HLA-C-restricted CMV epitopes, whose presentation resists viral immunomodulation, together with well-studied HLA-B-restricted epitopes. Because public TCR beta signatures pointed to carriage of CMV infection together with the matching HLA type, the HLA type of each donor mattered for the analysis. General study outcomes and caveats: The ex vivo response was dominated by HLA-C-restricted CMV-specific TCR beta clonotypes, and the single most frequent clonotype in two of eight donors was supplied by these HLA-C-restricted clonotypes. In both this cohort and an independent 352-donor cohort, the cumulative frequency of public TCR beta family members distinguished carriers of CMV infection plus the relevant HLA type.

Taken with the paper, the label for treatment or condition translates to: in vitro stimulation with specific CMV peptide epitopes to enrich CMV-specific T cells. This sample was sequenced with an Illumina HiSeq 1500. The raw public reads went through TCRdb reprocessing: fastp at Q25, MiXCR clone calling, in-frame beta chains kept. Under each unique CDR3 protein, matching rows form one entry showing the most common genes and DNA. For this sample the table gives about 480,000 distinct CDR3 sequences, of which around a third were detected only once. Under 20% of the sample is in the top ten clones. The CDR3 spans 15 residues, from the cysteine through the phenylalanine. The kept DNA is CDR3 alone, 45 bases in frame from the first base. The germline V end is reduced by 5 bases and the J end by 6 bases; junction bases left unmatched: 9. The CDR1 and CDR2 encoded by the germline V gene are MNHNS and SASEGT.

Of note for this clonotype: No cognate antigen has been identified for it. Base qualities are not provided; no much larger clone lies one nucleotide away.

This receptor was taken from a human donor in good health (CMV status not recorded). Some clones in this sample may be carry-over from other donors' samples. Source: cultured PBMCs, taken from culture after CMV antigen stimulation. The rearrangement combines TRBV6-1 with TRBJ2-5; TRBD2 fits 10 bases in the junction. The sequenced DNA: TGTGCCAGCAGTAAGCCGGGACTAGCGTTAAAGACCCAGTACTTC. This gives the protein CASSKPGLALKTQYF.